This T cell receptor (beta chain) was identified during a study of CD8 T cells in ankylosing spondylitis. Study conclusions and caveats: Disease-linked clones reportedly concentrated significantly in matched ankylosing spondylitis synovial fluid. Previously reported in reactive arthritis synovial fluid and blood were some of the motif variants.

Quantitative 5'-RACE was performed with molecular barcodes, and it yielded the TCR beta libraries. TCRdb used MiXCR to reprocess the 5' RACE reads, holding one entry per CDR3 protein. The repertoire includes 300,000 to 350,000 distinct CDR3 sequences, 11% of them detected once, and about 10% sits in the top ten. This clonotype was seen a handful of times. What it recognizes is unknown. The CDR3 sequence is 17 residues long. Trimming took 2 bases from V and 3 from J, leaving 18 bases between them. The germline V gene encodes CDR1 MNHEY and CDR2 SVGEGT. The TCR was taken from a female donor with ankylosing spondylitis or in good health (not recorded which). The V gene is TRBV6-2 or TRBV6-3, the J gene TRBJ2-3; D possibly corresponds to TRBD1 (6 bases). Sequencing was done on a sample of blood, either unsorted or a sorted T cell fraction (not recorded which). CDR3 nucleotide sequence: TGTGCCAGCAGTTACGATATGGACAGCGATAGGACAGATACGCAGTATTTT. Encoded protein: CASSYDMDSDRTDTQYF.